This T cell receptor (beta chain) was found in a study of cytomegalovirus exposure and HLA in healthy donors. Notes on the study in general: Altogether, 150 or so TCR beta chains were recorded as cytomegalovirus-associated. The classifier reportedly diagnosed cytomegalovirus status with high sensitivity and specificity. TCR clusters originating in the first cohort tended to co-occur in the 110 or so validation repertoires, according to a later analysis.

The CDR3 is 15 amino acids. With 5 bases clipped from V and 3 bases from J, the junction kept 9 bases outside the gene matches. The germline gives CDR1 LGHNT, CDR2 FRNRAP. Sequenced by immunoSEQ multiplex PCR; TCRdb stores in-frame clones only, minus some. The table includes some 150,000 clones, around nine tenths detected once. Turning to this clone: Its antigen is as yet unknown.

The chain employs TRBV12-5 and TRBJ1-1; TRBD1 matches at 7 bases. The sequencing sample was made of PBMCs. This sequence originates from a woman in her twenties or thirties in good health and CMV-seronegative. The CDR3 bases are TGTGCTAGTGGTCTCACAGGGGTTAGTGACACTGAAGCTTTCTTT. Its translation is CASGLTGVSDTEAFF.